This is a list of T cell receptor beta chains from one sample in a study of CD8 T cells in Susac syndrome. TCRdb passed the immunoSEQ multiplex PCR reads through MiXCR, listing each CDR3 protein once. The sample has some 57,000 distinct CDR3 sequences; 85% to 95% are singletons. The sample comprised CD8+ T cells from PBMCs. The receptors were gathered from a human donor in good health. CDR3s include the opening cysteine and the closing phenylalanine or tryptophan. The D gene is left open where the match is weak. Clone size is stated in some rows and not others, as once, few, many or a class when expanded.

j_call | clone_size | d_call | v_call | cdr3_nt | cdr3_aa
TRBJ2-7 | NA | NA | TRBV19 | TGTGCCAGTAGTCCAGGGATTGCAGGCGAGCAGTACTTC | CASSPGIAGEQYF
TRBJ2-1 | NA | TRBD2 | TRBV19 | TGTGCCAGTAGTATAGGGGGACTAGAATCAATTGAGCAGTTCTTC | CASSIGGLESIEQFF
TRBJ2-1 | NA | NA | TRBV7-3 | TGTGCCAGCAGCCCTACGCTGGGCAATGAGCAGTTCTTC | CASSPTLGNEQFF
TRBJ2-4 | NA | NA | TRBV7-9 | TGTGCCAGCAGCTCGACAGGCGCTAGAGCCAAAAACATTCAGTACTTC | CASSSTGARAKNIQYF
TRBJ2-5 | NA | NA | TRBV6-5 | TGTGCCAGCACCCCATCCATGGGACTTCAAGAGACCCAGTACTTC | CASTPSMGLQETQYF
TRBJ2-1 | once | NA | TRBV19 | TGTGCCAGTAGTCCCCCTGGAGGGGAGCATGAGCAGTTCTTC | CASSPPGGEHEQFF
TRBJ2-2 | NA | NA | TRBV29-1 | TGCAGCGTCCGACAGAGCACCGGGGAGCTGTTTTTT | CSVRQSTGELFF
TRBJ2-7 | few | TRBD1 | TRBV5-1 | TGTGCCAGCAGCTTAGGGACAGGAGCCTACGAGCAGTACTTC | CASSLGTGAYEQYF
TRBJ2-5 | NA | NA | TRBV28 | TGTGCCAGCATTCCGAACCTACAAGAGACCCAGTACTTC | CASIPNLQETQYF
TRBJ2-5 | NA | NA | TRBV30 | TGTGCCTGGAGTGTTCCCAGGTATTTAGAGACCCAGTACTTC | CAWSVPRYLETQYF
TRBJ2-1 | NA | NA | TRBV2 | TGTGCCGCCTGGGGTGACAGGAATGAGCAGTTCTTC | CAAWGDRNEQFF
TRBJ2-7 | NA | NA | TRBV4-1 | TGCGCCAGCAGCCAAGAGGGCTTAGGCTACGAGCAGTACTTC | CASSQEGLGYEQYF
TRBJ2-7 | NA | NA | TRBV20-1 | TGCAGTGCTAGAACCCCAGCGTACGAGCAGTACTTC | CSARTPAYEQYF
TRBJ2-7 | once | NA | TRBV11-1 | TGTGCCAGCAGCTCGAGGAGGGGGCGGGAAGACCCCTACGAGCAGTACTTC | CASSSRRGREDPYEQYF
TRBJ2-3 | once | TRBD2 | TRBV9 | TGTGCCAGCAGCGATATAGCGGGGGGCACAGATACGCAGTATTTT | CASSDIAGGTDTQYF
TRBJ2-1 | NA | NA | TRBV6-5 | TGTGCCAGCAGTTATGAGGCGTTGGAGGAGCAGTTCTTC | CASSYEALEEQFF
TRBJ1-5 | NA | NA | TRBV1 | TGCACCAGCAGAGGCAGGGTGCGTCAAGATCAGCCCCAGCATTTT | CTSRGRVRQDQPQHF
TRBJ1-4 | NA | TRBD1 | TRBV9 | TGTGCCAGCAGCCTCGGGGCAGGGGGACTGGCTGGGGAAAAACTGTTTTTT | CASSLGAGGLAGEKLFF
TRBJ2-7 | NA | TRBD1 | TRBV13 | TGTGCCAGCAGCCTCGGGACAGCAAGTTACGAGCAGTACTTC | CASSLGTASYEQYF
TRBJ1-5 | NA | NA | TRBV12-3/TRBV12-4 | TGTGCCAGCAGTTTCGGTGGCAGATATAGCAATCAGCCCCAGCATTTT | CASSFGGRYSNQPQHF
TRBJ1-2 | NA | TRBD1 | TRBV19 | TGTGCCAGTAGCGGGGACAGGGTCCGCTATGGCTACACCTTC | CASSGDRVRYGYTF
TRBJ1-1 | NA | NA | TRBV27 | TGTGCCAGCAGTTCTTTGTGGGGTGGCCCTGAAGCTTTCTTT | CASSSLWGGPEAFF
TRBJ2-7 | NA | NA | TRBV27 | TGTGCCAGCAGTGCGGGACGTGCCTACGAGCAGTACTTC | CASSAGRAYEQYF